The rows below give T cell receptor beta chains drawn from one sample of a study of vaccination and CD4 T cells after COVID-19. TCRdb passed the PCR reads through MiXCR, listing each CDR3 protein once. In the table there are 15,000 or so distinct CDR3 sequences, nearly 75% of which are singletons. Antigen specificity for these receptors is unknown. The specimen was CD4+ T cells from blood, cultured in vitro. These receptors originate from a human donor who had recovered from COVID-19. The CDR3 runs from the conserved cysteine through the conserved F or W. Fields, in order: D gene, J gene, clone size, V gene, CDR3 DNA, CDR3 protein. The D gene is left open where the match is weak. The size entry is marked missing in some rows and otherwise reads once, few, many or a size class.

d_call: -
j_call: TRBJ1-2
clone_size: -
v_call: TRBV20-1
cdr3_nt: TGCAGTGCCCCGGGGCCCGCTAACTATGGCTACACCTTC
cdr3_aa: CSAPGPANYGYTF

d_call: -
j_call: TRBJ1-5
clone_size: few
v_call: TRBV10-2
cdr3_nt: TGCGCCAGCAGGGCAGGGGATCAGCCCCAGCATTTT
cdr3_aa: CASRAGDQPQHF

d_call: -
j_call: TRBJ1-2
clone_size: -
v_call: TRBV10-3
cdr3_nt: TGTGCCATCAGTGGTGCCGGTGACTATGGCTACACCTTC
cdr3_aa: CAISGAGDYGYTF

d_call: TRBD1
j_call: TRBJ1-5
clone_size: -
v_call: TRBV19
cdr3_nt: TGTGCCAGTAGTCCAAACAGGGGGGGTCAGCCCCAGCATTTT
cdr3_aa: CASSPNRGGQPQHF

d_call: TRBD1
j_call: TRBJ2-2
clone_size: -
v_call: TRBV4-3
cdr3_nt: TGCGCCAGCAGCCAGACGGACAGGGTCCCGACCGGGGAGCTGTTTTTT
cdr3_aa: CASSQTDRVPTGELFF

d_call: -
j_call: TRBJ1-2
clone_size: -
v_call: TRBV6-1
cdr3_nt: TGTGCCAGCAGGTTTACCCAGGGTTTCGGCTATGGCTACACCTTC
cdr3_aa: CASRFTQGFGYGYTF

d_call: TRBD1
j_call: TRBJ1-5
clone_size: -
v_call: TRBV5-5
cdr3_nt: TGTGCCAGCAGCTGGGGGACAGGACATAGCAATCAGCCCCAGCATTTT
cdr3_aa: CASSWGTGHSNQPQHF

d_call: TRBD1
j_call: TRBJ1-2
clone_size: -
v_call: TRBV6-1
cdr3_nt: TGTGCCAGCAGTAAACAGGGGTGGAACTATGGCTACACCTTC
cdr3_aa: CASSKQGWNYGYTF

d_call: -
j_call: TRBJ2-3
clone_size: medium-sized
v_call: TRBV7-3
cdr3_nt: TGTGCCAGCAGCTTATACTCGGATACGCAGTATTTT
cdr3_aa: CASSLYSDTQYF

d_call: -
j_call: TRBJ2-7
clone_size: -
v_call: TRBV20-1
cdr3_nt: TGCAGTGCGCCAGGACTGGGCTACGAGCAGTACTTC
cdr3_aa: CSAPGLGYEQYF

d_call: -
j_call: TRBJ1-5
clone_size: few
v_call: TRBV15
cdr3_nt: TGTGCCACCAGCAGAGATGGCGGGGACAATCAGCCCCAGCATTTT
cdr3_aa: CATSRDGGDNQPQHF

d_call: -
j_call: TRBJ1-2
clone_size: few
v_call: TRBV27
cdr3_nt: TGTGCCAGCAGTTTATTTAGGGAGTCGAACTATGGCTACACCTTC
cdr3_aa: CASSLFRESNYGYTF

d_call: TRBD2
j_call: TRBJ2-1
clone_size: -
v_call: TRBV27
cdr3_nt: TGTGCCAGCAGTTTCAGACTAGCGGGGAACAATGAGCAGTTCTTC
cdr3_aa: CASSFRLAGNNEQFF

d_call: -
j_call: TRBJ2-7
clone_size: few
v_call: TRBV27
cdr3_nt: TGTGCCAGCAGTTTCCAGCGACAGTGGCGCTACGAGCAGTACTTC
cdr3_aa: CASSFQRQWRYEQYF

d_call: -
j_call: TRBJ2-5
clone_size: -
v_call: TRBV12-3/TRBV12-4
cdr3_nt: TGTGCCAGCATTTCGACAGGAGCGAGTGGGACCCAGTACTTC
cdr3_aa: CASISTGASGTQYF

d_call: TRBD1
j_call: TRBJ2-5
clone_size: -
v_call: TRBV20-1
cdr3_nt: TGCAGTGCCCCCGACAGGGGAAGAGAGACCCAGTACTTC
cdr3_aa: CSAPDRGRETQYF

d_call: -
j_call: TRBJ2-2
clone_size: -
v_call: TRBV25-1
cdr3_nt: TGTGCCAGCAGTGAATATTTAGGGCCAGGGAACGGGGAGCTGTTTTTT
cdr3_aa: CASSEYLGPGNGELFF

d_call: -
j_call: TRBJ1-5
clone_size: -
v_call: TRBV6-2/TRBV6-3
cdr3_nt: TGTGCCAGCAGTTCTCACCGGGGAGGGGGTGATCAGCCCCAGCATTTT
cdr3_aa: CASSSHRGGGDQPQHF

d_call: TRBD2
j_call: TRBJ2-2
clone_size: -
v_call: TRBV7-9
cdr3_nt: TGTGCCAGCACAGGGACTAGCGGTTTGAACACCGGGGAGCTGTTTTTT
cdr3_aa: CASTGTSGLNTGELFF

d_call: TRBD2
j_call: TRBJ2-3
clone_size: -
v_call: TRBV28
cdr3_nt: TGTGCCAGCACCATAGGGGGTAGCGGGAGGGATACGCAGTATTTT
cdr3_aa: CASTIGGSGRDTQYF

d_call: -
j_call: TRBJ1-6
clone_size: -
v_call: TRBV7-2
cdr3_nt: TGTGCCAGCAGCTTGGGAGGGAGCTCCTATAATTCACCCCTCCACTTT
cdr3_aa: CASSLGGSSYNSPLHF

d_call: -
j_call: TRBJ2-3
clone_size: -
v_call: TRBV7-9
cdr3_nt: TGTGCCAGCGGAGCAACAGATACGCAGTATTTT
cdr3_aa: CASGATDTQYF

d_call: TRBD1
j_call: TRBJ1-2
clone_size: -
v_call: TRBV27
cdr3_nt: TGTGCCAGCAGTTATACAGGGGAGGACGTCTACACCTTC
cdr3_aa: CASSYTGEDVYTF

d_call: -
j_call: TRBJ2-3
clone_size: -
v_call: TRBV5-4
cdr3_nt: TGTGCCAGCAGCTTGGGAGCTAGCACAGATACGCAGTATTTT
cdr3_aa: CASSLGASTDTQYF

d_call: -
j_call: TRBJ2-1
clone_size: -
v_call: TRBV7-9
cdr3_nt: TGTGCCAGCAGCTTATGGAACAAAGGGGATGAGCAGTTCTTC
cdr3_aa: CASSLWNKGDEQFF

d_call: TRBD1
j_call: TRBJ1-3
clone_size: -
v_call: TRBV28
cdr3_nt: TGTGCCAGCCTGACAGGGAGCTCTGGAAACACCATATATTTT
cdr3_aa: CASLTGSSGNTIYF

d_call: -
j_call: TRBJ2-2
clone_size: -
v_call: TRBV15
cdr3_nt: TGTGCCACCAGCAGACACGGGGAGCTGTTTTTT
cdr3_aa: CATSRHGELFF

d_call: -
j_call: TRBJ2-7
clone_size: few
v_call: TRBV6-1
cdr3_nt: TGTGCCAGCAGTGACGTCGCCCTTGAGCGGACCTACGAGCAGTACTTC
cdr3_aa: CASSDVALERTYEQYF

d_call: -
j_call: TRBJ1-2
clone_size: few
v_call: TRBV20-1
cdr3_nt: TGCAGTGCTAGAGGTCCTAGGGGGGGCTACACCTTC
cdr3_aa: CSARGPRGGYTF

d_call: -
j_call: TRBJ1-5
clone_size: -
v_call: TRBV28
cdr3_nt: TGTGCCAGCAGGCCCGGGAGCAATCAGCCCCAGCATTTT
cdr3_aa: CASRPGSNQPQHF

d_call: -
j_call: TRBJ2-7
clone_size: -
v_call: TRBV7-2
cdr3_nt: TGTGCCAGCAGCTCTAACTACAATTACGAGCAGTACTTC
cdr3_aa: CASSSNYNYEQYF

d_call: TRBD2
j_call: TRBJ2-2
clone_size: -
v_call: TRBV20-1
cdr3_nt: TGCAGTGCACCTAGCGGGGGGCGGGGCACCGGGGAGCTGTTTTTT
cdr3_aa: CSAPSGGRGTGELFF